One sample yielded the 23 T cell receptor beta chains listed below, sequenced in a study of blood T cell repertoires in COVID-19. Clones were sequenced by immunoSEQ multiplex PCR, and TCRdb holds only the in-frame ones, with some missing. Of around 42,000 clones listed, about 83% are singletons. Sequencing was carried out using peripheral blood. The receptors originated from a woman of 80 years or more with acute or convalescent COVID-19.

The CDR3 sequence: CASSHRLGPEQFF. DNA for the CDR3: TGTGCCAGCAGCCACCGTCTGGGCCCCGAGCAGTTCTTC. The chain links TRBV11-3 to TRBJ2-1; D unclear. CDR1 and CDR2 (germline): SGHNT, YENEEA. The CDR3 is made up of 13 amino acids. The V end lost 5 bases, the J end lost 10 bases, and 15 bases lay between the germline ends.

The chain carries TRBV15 and TRBJ2-3; TRBD2 matches at 8 bases. This CDR3 contains 15 residues. With V trimmed by 3 bases and J by 1 base, 3 bases remained unmatched. Per germline, CDR1 LNHNV and CDR2 YYDKDF (reference sequence). The CDR3 nucleotides are TGTGCCACCAGCAGCAGAGCGGGGGGCACAGATACGCAGTATTTT. Translating gives CATSSRAGGTDTQYF.

The chain carries TRBV5-1 and TRBJ1-1; a weak D match, TRBD1 (5 bases). Trimming took 0 bases from V and 10 from J, leaving 16 bases between them. The CDR3 loop spans 14 amino acids. Germline loops: CDR1 SGHRS, CDR2 YFSETQ. The DNA of the CDR3 is TGCGCCAGCAGCTTGGAATTAAGGGGAGGGGTAGCTTTCTTT. Translation gives CASSLELRGGVAFF.

The gene calls are TRBV11-3 and TRBJ2-5; TRBD2 agrees at 8 bases. Germline loops: CDR1 SGHNT, CDR2 YENEEA. Trimming removed 5 bases from V and 5 bases from J; junction bases left unmatched: 7. CDR3 length: 14 amino acids. CDR3 region: CASSPQSGGETQYF. CDR3 in DNA: TGTGCCAGCAGCCCCCAATCGGGGGGGGAGACCCAGTACTTC.

The chain joins TRBV2 to TRBJ2-3, with D possibly matching TRBD2 (5 bases). Germline values: CDR1 SNHLY, CDR2 FYNNEI. V was shortened by 5 bases and J by 1 base, with 16 bases between the two germline ends. This CDR3 region has 16 residues. The CDR3 region has the DNA TGTGCCAGCAGTTCGCCCTTGGCCGGGGGCACAGATACGCAGTATTTT. This encodes CASSSPLAGGTDTQYF.

The J gene is TRBJ2-3, the V gene TRBV29-1, with 9 nucleotides matching TRBD1. Germline assignment: CDR1 SQVTM and CDR2 ANQGSEA. J was trimmed by 8 bases and V by 7 bases; bases with no gene match: 10. The CDR3 has 13 residues. The CDR3 here is CSATGTGRGTQYF. CDR3 sequence (DNA): TGCAGCGCGACAGGGACAGGGAGGGGTACGCAGTATTTT.

This chain uses TRBV11-2 with TRBJ1-1; D might be TRBD1 (6 bases). Trimming pared 5 bases from V and 1 base from J, leaving 17 bases between. Germline CDR1 and CDR2: SGHAT and FQNNGV. This CDR3 is 16 amino acids long. In DNA form, the CDR3 reads TGTGCCAGCAGCCCCTGGGATCGGGGGGCGAACACTGAAGCTTTCTTT. It is translated as CASSPWDRGANTEAFF.

This clone has only one observation. The chain carries TRBV12-3 or TRBV12-4 and TRBJ2-5, with TRBD1 matching over 10 bases. V lost 4 bases and J lost 5; bases outside the gene matches: 1. The CDR3 runs to 13 residues. CDR3 in DNA: TGTGCCAGCAGTTCGGGACAGGGGGAGACCCAGTACTTC. Protein product: CASSSGQGETQYF.

The chain uses TRBV5-1 and TRBJ2-5; D call uncertain. Between the trimmed V and J ends, which lost 0 bases and 3 bases, there was a span of 9 bases. The CDR3 consists of 14 residues. Germline loops: CDR1 SGHRS, CDR2 YFSETQ. CDR3 coding DNA: TGCGCCAGCAGCTTGGGCCTTCCGGAAGAGACCCAGTACTTC. Translation gives CASSLGLPEETQYF.

The rearrangement links TRBV27 to TRBJ1-5; 7 bases fit TRBD1. V dropped 4 bases and J dropped 1; count of bases not matched to a gene: 7. CDR3 size: 16 residues. From germline, CDR1 is MNHEY and CDR2 SMNVEV (reference sequence). CDR3 DNA: TGTGCCAGCAGTTCCCACAGGGGTTGGAGCAATCAGCCCCAGCATTTT. It encodes CASSSHRGWSNQPQHF.

The chain is built from TRBV18 and TRBJ2-7, with TRBD2 matching over 11 bases. The V gene end was trimmed by 5 bases and the J gene end by 7 bases; junction bases not matched to a gene: 7. This CDR3 spans 14 amino acids. Germline CDR1 KGHSH, CDR2 LQKENI. The chain's CDR3 is CASSSLAGGGEQYF. DNA of the CDR3: TGTGCCAGCTCATCTCTAGCGGGGGGCGGAGAGCAGTACTTC.

J is TRBJ2-1 and V is TRBV7-2, with TRBD2 identical over 8 bases. The CDR3 loop spans 14 amino acids. The V and J ends lost 5 bases and 8 bases, in that order; junction bases with no gene match: 8. Germline-derived CDR1 and CDR2 are SGHTA and FQGNSA. CDR3 in amino acids: CASSRGGLLDEQFF. CDR3 nucleotides: TGTGCCAGCAGCCGGGGGGGACTTTTGGATGAGCAGTTCTTC.

This chain links TRBV11-3 with TRBJ2-1, with 8 bases lining up with TRBD2. Germline V CDR1 and CDR2: SGHNT, YENEEA. CDR3 length equals 15 residues. V shed 1 base and J 3 bases; nucleotides not matched to a gene: 2. The CDR3 protein is CASSLVGGVYNEQFF. CDR3 nucleotides: TGTGCCAGCAGCTTAGTCGGGGGGGTCTACAATGAGCAGTTCTTC.

This chain joins TRBV30 and TRBJ1-5; 10 bases match TRBD1. Losses at the gene ends were 1 base for V and 4 bases for J; bases not matched to a gene: 4. The germline V gene has CDR1 GTSNPN and CDR2 SVGIG (reference sequence). The CDR3 runs 15 residues. CDR3 protein: CAWSGPGQGNQPQHF. In DNA, the CDR3 is TGTGCCTGGAGTGGGCCGGGACAGGGGAATCAGCCCCAGCATTTT.

This clone came up a few times. CDR3 sequence: CASSFTVIFGGEETQYF. The CDR3 region has the DNA TGTGCCAGCAGCTTCACTGTCATATTTGGAGGGGAAGAGACCCAGTACTTC. The chain employs TRBV7-8 and TRBJ2-5; tentatively, D is TRBD2 (6 bases). The CDR3 has 17 amino acids. Trimming cost V 3 bases and J 3 bases, with 20 bases left between them. Germline CDR1 is SGHVS and CDR2 is FQNEAQ.

V is TRBV2 and J is TRBJ2-1, with TRBD2 matching over 8 bases. CDR3 length: 13 amino acids. Germline V lookup: CDR1 SNHLY, CDR2 FYNNEI. Trimming cost V 8 bases and J 7 bases; bases outside gene matches: 7. This CDR3 is CASCGSGGNEQFF. The CDR3 DNA is TGTGCCAGCTGTGGAAGCGGGGGTAATGAGCAGTTCTTC. Complete variable domain (other parts from reference TRBV2 and TRBJ2-1): EPEVTQTPSHQVTQMGQEVILRCVPISNHLYFYWYRQILGQKVEFLVSFYNNEISEKSEIFDDQFSVERPDGSNFTLKIRSTKLEDSAMYFCASCGSGGNEQFFGPGTRLTVL.

The chain employs TRBV29-1 and TRBJ2-3; D gene unclear. Trimming removed 1 base from V and 0 bases from J, with 8 bases in between. Germline V gene data show CDR1 as SQVTM and CDR2 as ANQGSEA. This CDR3 has 14 residues. The DNA for the CDR3 is TGCAGCGTTGAAGGGGCAGGTAGCACAGATACGCAGTATTTT. It yields the protein CSVEGAGSTDTQYF.

The chain employs TRBV18 and TRBJ1-1, with 10 nucleotides matching TRBD1. This CDR3 has 14 residues. Germline CDR1 reads KGHSH; CDR2 reads LQKENI. V was pared by 3 bases and J by 5 bases, with 3 bases of the junction left unmatched. In DNA, the CDR3 is TGTGCCAGCTCACCGACAGGGGGCATAACTGAAGCTTTCTTT. It specifies CASSPTGGITEAFF. The full variable domain, completed using reference TRBV18 and TRBJ1-1, is NAGVMQNPRHLVRRRGQEARLRCSPMKGHSHVYWYRQLPEEGLKFMVYLQKENIIDESGMPKERFSAEFPKEGPSILRIQQVVRGDSAAYFCASSPTGGITEAFFGQGTRLTVV.

The chain is built from TRBV5-1 and TRBJ1-1; D gene uncertain. CDR3 length: 13 amino acids. CDR1 and CDR2 (germline): SGHRS, YFSETQ. Trimming removed 4 bases from V and 1 base from J, with 8 bases in between. CDR3: CASSPPGNTEAFF. For the CDR3, the DNA is TGCGCCAGCAGCCCCCCAGGGAACACTGAAGCTTTCTTT.

This clone was counted once. V usage is TRBV3-1 (or the pseudogene TRBV3-2) and J usage is TRBJ2-3, with TRBD2 matching over 7 bases. Germline CDR1 and CDR2: LGHDT and YNNKEL (reference sequence). The CDR3 extends over 13 amino acids. After removal of 6 bases from V and 8 bases from J, the junction contained 8 bases not matched to a gene. The CDR3 DNA reads as TGTGCCAGCAGTCAGAGCGGGGCAGGTACGCAGTATTTT. Its protein is CASSQSGAGTQYF.

The gene calls are TRBV12-5 and TRBJ1-2; D might be TRBD1 (6 bases). V lost 7 bases, J lost 8 bases, and 14 bases lay in between. CDR1 LGHNT and CDR2 FRNRAP come from the germline V gene. The CDR3 totals 12 residues. CDR3 sequence (DNA): TGTGCTAGTGCTCCCCACAGGGACGGCTACACCTTC. This encodes CASAPHRDGYTF. Filled out from reference TRBV12-5 and TRBJ1-2, the complete variable domain reads DARVTQTPRHKVTEMGQEVTMRCQPILGHNTVFWYRQTMMQGLELLAYFRNRAPLDDSGMPKDRFSAEMPDATLATLKIQPSEPRDSAVYFCASAPHRDGYTFGSGTRLTVV.

This chain connects TRBV20-1 to TRBJ1-2, with 7 bases that match TRBD1. Unmatched junction bases numbered 10, after V lost 3 bases and J lost 3 bases. Per the germline V gene, CDR1 is DFQATT and CDR2 is SNEGSKA (reference sequence). The CDR3 runs 15 residues. The CDR3 region is CSASRAGQQYYGYTF. In DNA, the CDR3 is TGCAGTGCTAGTCGGGCGGGACAGCAATACTATGGCTACACCTTC.

This rearrangement joins TRBV28 to TRBJ1-5, with D possibly matching TRBD1 (6 bases). Germline loops: CDR1 MDHEN, CDR2 SYDVKM. This CDR3 has 15 amino acids. Trimming cost V 5 bases and J 0 bases, with 11 bases left between them. CDR3 coding DNA: TGTGCCAGCAGTCCGACGACAGGTAGCAATCAGCCCCAGCATTTT. This translates into CASSPTTGSNQPQHF.